This TCR beta chain was sequenced in a study of shared clonotypes between healthy human individuals. This CDR3 is built from 15 residues. Trimming cost V 4 bases and J 6 bases; bases outside gene matches: 7. Per the germline V gene, CDR1 is SGHDN and CDR2 is FVKESK. Sequencing was performed with immunoSEQ multiplex PCR; in TCRdb, only in-frame clones are kept and a portion is missing. The sample holds some 2 million clones, roughly 94% seen once. Sequencing was carried out using naive CD4+ T cells sorted from blood. Subset specified: CD45RA+ positively selected. The chain carries TRBV14 and TRBJ2-1, with 9 bases fitting TRBD2. The sequence derives from a man younger than 35 in good health. The CDR3 spells CASSPREGQGNEQFF. The CDR3, as DNA: TGTGCCAGCAGCCCGCGGGAGGGCCAAGGCAATGAGCAGTTCTTC.